The T cell receptor beta chain described here comes from a study of T cells after yellow fever vaccination. Across the whole study: For low cell numbers, libraries were made with SMART-Seq v4 Ultra Low Input.

Study conclusions and caveats: By day 5 rather than day 15, the secondary response had peaked, though it was weaker. Only a minor proportion of clonotypes was detected across both CD4 and CD8 compartments. Clones that expanded after primary vaccination mostly reappeared after the booster (less than 98% CD4, 70% to 90% CD8).

This clonotype showed up many times. What it binds is unknown. TCRdb reanalysed the 5' RACE reads using MiXCR and keeps one entry per CDR3 protein. The sample lists 140,000 to 150,000 distinct CDR3 sequences; less than 8.5% were seen once. The germline V gene has CDR1 SEHNR and CDR2 FQNEAQ (reference sequence). V was cut by 5 bases and J by 4 bases, with 10 bases left in between. The CDR3 runs to 13 residues. The material was CD4+ T cells sorted from PBMCs, obtained 10 days after the yellow fever booster vaccination. V gene TRBV7-9 combines with J gene TRBJ2-3; weak D call: TRBD1 (6 bases). The clonotype was recovered from a man in his thirties or forties who received the YFV17D yellow fever vaccine. The CDR3 nucleotides are TGTGCCAGCAGCGCCCGGACAGCAGATACGCAGTATTTT. Encoded protein: CASSARTADTQYF.